The rows below give T cell receptor beta chains drawn from one sample of a study of neurological immune-mediated disorders. TCRdb used MiXCR to reprocess the 5' RACE reads, holding one entry per CDR3 protein. This sample has about 39,000 distinct CDR3 sequences; 7% to 8.5% occur once, and the top ten carry 5.7%. Material: CD4+ T cells from blood. All receptors derive from a man over 45 in good health. Each CDR3 is given with its conserved first and last residue. The D gene is left open where the match is weak. Clone sizes are given selectively: once, few, many, or a class where the clone is expanded.

j_call d_call v_call clone_size cdr3_nt cdr3_aa
TRBJ2-2 - TRBV5-1 many TGCGCCAGCAGCTTGGATCCCACGAACACCGGGGAGCTGTTTTTT CASSLDPTNTGELFF
TRBJ2-5 TRBD1 TRBV20-1 many TGCAGTGCTAACCAAAGGGTGACGGTGCAGGGGGTGGGAAGGACCCAGTACTTC CSANQRVTVQGVGRTQYF
TRBJ2-7 - TRBV18 many TGTGCCAGCTCACCATTGGGAATCGGGGTAAACGAGCAGTACTTC CASSPLGIGVNEQYF
TRBJ2-1 TRBD2 TRBV3-1 many TGTGCCAGCAGCCAAGGGACTAGCGGTAATGAGCAGTTCTTC CASSQGTSGNEQFF
TRBJ1-2 - TRBV5-1 many TGCGCCAGCAGCAAGGACAGCAACTATGGCTACACCTTC CASSKDSNYGYTF
TRBJ2-2 - TRBV27 - TGTGCCAGCAGTTTCTTAGCGCTCGGGGAGCTGTTTTTT CASSFLALGELFF
TRBJ2-2 TRBD2 TRBV20-1 many TGCAGTGCTCCTCGACCAGCGGGAGCGTTCACCGGGGAGCTGTTTTTT CSAPRPAGAFTGELFF
TRBJ1-3 - TRBV5-1 many TGCGCCAGCAGCTTGATGGAAGGAAACACCATATATTTT CASSLMEGNTIYF
TRBJ1-5 TRBD1 TRBV7-2 many TGTGCCAGCAGCTTTGGGGACAGGGGGAGTCAGCCCCAGCATTTT CASSFGDRGSQPQHF
TRBJ1-5 - TRBV20-1 - TGCAGTGCTAGAAGGAGCAATCAGCCCCAGCATTTT CSARRSNQPQHF
TRBJ2-1 - TRBV6-5 many TGTGCCAGCGGCCCCTACTCCTACAATGAGCAGTTCTTC CASGPYSYNEQFF
TRBJ2-3 - TRBV12-3/TRBV12-4 many TGTGCCAGCAGTCCAACACCAGATACGCAGTATTTT CASSPTPDTQYF
TRBJ2-2 TRBD2 TRBV18 many TGTGCCAGCTCACCACGACTAGCGGGCAACACCGGGGAGCTGTTTTTT CASSPRLAGNTGELFF
TRBJ1-2 - TRBV30 - TGTGCCTGGACCGTGAGTTGGGACCCATATGGCTACACCTTC CAWTVSWDPYGYTF
TRBJ1-1 TRBD1 TRBV7-2 many TGTGCCAGCAGCCTCTACAGGGGAACTGAAGCTTTCTTT CASSLYRGTEAFF
TRBJ1-1 - TRBV5-1 many TGCGCCAGCAGCTTCCGCGCAGGAGTGAACACTGAAGCTTTCTTT CASSFRAGVNTEAFF
TRBJ2-7 TRBD2 TRBV19 few TGTCTCTGCGGTCAGCCCCGGGAAACCGAAGCGGGAGGGGGTTACGAGCAGTACTTC CLCGQPRETEAGGGYEQYF
TRBJ2-5 TRBD2 TRBV20-1 few TGCAGTGCTCCCCGGAGGAGCGGGAGGGTGGAGACCCAGTACTTC CSAPRRSGRVETQYF
TRBJ2-2 TRBD2 TRBV19 - TGTGCCAGTAGTATAGGCGGGAGTAGCGGGGGCTCGACCGGGGAGCTGTTTTTT CASSIGGSSGGSTGELFF
TRBJ2-3 TRBD2 TRBV6-2/TRBV6-3 many TGTGCCAGCAGTTTGACTAGCGGCCGAAGCACAGATACGCAGTATTTT CASSLTSGRSTDTQYF
TRBJ2-3 - TRBV7-2 many TGTGCCAGCATCGGAGTGAGCACAGATACGCAGTATTTT CASIGVSTDTQYF
TRBJ2-1 - TRBV7-2 many TGTGCCAGCAGCCCGCGCTATGAGCAGTTCTTC CASSPRYEQFF
TRBJ2-6 - TRBV28 - TGTGCCAGCAGTTTCGATGGTCCTGGGGCCAACGTCCTGACTTTC CASSFDGPGANVLTF
TRBJ2-1 - TRBV9 many TGTGCCAGCAGCGTTAAGATGGGCAGGGAGCAGTTCTTC CASSVKMGREQFF
TRBJ2-1 - TRBV20-1 many TGCAGTGCTCCGAGCTCCCTAGGCGGTGGGAATGAGCAGTTCTTC CSAPSSLGGGNEQFF
TRBJ2-2 - TRBV27 many TGTGCCAACACCGATACAGGGACGAACACCGGGGAGCTGTTTTTT CANTDTGTNTGELFF
TRBJ2-1 - TRBV9 many TGTGCCAGCAGCGTAGAAGTAACATACAATGAGCAGTTCTTC CASSVEVTYNEQFF
TRBJ2-3 - TRBV7-9 many TGTGCCAGCAGGTCAGGCGTGCGGACGCAGTATTTT CASRSGVRTQYF
TRBJ2-1 TRBD2 TRBV6-1 many TGTGCCAGCAGAGGGGTGACTAGCGGGAGTTCCTACAATGAGCAGTTCTTC CASRGVTSGSSYNEQFF
TRBJ2-2 - TRBV28 many TGTGCCAGCACATCTCACACCGGGGAGCTGTTTTTT CASTSHTGELFF
TRBJ2-7 - TRBV6-5 many TGTGCCAGCAGCCCGGGGACCGACCCCCGGGCCTACGAGCAGTACTTC CASSPGTDPRAYEQYF
TRBJ2-1 TRBD1 TRBV28 many TGTGCCAGCAGACAAGGGACAGCCAACAATGAGCAGTTCTTC CASRQGTANNEQFF
TRBJ2-2 TRBD1 TRBV25-1 - TGTGCCAGCAGTGATGACAGGGAGTCCGGGGAGCTGTTTTTT CASSDDRESGELFF
TRBJ2-5 - TRBV5-5 many TGTGCCAGCAGCCCCATCCGGGATTCCGGTGGTCAGTACTTC CASSPIRDSGGQYF
TRBJ2-7 - TRBV7-2 many TGTGCCAGCAGCTCGAAACGGGCACAGACCTACGAGCAGTACTTC CASSSKRAQTYEQYF